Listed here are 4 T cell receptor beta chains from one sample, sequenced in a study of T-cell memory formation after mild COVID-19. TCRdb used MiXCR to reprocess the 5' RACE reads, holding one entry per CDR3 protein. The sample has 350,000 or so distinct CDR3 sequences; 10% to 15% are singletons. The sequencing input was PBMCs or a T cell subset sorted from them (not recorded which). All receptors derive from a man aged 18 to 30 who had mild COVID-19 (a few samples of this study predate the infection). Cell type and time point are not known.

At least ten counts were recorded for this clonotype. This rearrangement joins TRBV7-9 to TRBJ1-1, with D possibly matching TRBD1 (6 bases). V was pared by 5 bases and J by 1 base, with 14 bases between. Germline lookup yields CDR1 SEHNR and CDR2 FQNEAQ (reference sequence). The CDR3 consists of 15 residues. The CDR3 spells CASSTHGGRNTEAFF. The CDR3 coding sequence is TGTGCCAGCAGCACACACGGGGGCCGGAACACTGAAGCTTTCTTT.

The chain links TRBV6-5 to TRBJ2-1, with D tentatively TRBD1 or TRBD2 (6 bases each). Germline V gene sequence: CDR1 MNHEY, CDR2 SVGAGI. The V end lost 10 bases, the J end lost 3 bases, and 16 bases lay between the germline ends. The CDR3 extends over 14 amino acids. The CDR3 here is CATEEGGIYNEQFF. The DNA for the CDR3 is TGTGCCACCGAGGAGGGGGGTATCTACAATGAGCAGTTCTTC.

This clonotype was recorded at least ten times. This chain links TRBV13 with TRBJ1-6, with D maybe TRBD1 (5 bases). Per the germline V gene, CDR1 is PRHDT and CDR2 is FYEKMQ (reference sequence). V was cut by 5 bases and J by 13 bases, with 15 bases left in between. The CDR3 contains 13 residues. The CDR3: CASSQARGGPLHF. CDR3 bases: TGTGCCAGCAGCCAAGCCCGGGGGGGGCCCCTCCACTTT.

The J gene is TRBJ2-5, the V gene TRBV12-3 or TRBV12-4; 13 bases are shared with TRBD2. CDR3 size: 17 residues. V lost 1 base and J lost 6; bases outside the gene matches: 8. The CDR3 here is CASSLGQGLAGTQTQYF. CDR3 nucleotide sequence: TGTGCCAGCAGTTTAGGGCAGGGACTAGCGGGGACTCAGACCCAGTACTTC.